These 2 T cell receptor beta chains originate from one sample sequenced in a study of blood T cell repertoires in COVID-19. Only in-frame clones appear in the TCRdb table, and some are missing; sequencing was by immunoSEQ multiplex PCR. Here the sample spans 400,000 to 450,000 clones, more than 70% being singletons. Material for sequencing was peripheral blood. The receptors shown here come from a woman aged 50 to 60 with COVID-19, enrolled during active disease.

This clone was counted only a few times. The gene calls are TRBV5-6 and TRBJ2-7, with 7 bases that match TRBD1. Germline CDR1 SGHDT, CDR2 YYEEEE. The V and J ends lost 2 bases and 1 base, in that order; junction bases with no gene match: 12. This CDR3 has 17 residues. CDR3 coding DNA: TGTGCCAGCAGCTTCGGGGTCACACAGGGGCGTTCCTACGAGCAGTACTTC. Its translation: CASSFGVTQGRSYEQYF.

This chain joins TRBV3-1 (or the pseudogene TRBV3-2) and TRBJ2-2; TRBD1 is a possible D gene (5 bases). The CDR3 is 14 residues long. Trimming pared 1 base from V and 10 bases from J, leaving 13 bases between. The V gene's germline CDR1 is LGHDT and CDR2 YNNKEL (reference sequence). CDR3 DNA: TGTGCCAGCAGCCAAGCCCCGACAGACGCGGAGCTGTTTTTT. Residues: CASSQAPTDAELFF.